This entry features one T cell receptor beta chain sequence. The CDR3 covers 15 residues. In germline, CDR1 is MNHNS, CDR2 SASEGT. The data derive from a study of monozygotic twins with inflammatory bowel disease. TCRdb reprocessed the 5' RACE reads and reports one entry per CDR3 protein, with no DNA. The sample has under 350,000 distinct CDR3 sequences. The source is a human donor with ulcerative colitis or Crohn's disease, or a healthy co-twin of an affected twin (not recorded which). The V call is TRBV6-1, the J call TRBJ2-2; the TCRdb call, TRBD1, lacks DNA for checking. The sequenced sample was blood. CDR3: CASRMTGTNTGELFF.